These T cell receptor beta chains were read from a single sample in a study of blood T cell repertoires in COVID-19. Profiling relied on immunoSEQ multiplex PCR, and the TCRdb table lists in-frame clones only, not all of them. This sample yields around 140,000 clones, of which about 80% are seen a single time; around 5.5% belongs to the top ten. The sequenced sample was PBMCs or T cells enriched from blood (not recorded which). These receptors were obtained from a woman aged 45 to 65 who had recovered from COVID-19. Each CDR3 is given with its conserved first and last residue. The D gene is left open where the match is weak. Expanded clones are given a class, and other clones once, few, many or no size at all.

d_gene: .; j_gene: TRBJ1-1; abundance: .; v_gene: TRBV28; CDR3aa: CASTLGTMNTEAFF; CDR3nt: TGTGCCAGCACCCTTGGGACAATGAACACTGAAGCTTTCTTT
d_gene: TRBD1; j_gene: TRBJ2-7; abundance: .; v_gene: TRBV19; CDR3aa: CASSTGTGGIIYEQYF; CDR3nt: TGTGCCAGTAGTACAGGGACAGGGGGGATTATCTACGAGCAGTACTTC
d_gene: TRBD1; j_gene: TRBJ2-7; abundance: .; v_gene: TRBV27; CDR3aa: CASSSGQGANYEQYF; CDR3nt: TGTGCCAGCAGTTCGGGACAGGGAGCGAACTACGAGCAGTACTTC
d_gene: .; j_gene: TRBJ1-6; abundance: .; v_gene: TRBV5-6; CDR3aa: CASSLSGFNSPLHF; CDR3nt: TGTGCCAGCAGCTTGAGTGGCTTTAATTCACCCCTCCACTTT
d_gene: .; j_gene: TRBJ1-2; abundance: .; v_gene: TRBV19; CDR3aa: CASSLTVLDNYGYTF; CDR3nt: TGTGCCAGTAGCCTCACAGTACTTGATAACTATGGCTACACCTTC
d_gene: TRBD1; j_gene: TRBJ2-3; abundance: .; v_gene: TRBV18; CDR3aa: CASRTGGTDTQYF; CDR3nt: TGTGCCAGCCGGACAGGCGGCACAGATACGCAGTATTTT
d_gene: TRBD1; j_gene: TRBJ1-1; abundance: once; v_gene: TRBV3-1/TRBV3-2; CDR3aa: CASRYGTANTEAFF; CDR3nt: TGTGCCAGCAGGTACGGGACAGCGAACACTGAAGCTTTCTTT
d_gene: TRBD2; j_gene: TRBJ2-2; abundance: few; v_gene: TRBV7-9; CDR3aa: CASSSSGGTGELFF; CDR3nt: TGTGCCAGCAGCTCGTCGGGGGGTACCGGGGAGCTGTTTTTT
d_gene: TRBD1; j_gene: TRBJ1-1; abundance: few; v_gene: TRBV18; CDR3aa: CASSWQTGVRNTEAFF; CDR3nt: TGTGCCAGCTCATGGCAGACAGGGGTCAGGAACACTGAAGCTTTCTTT
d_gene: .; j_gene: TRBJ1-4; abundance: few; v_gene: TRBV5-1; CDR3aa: CASSFMTGAGTNEKLFF; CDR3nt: TGCGCCAGCAGCTTCATGACAGGTGCTGGGACTAATGAAAAACTGTTTTTT
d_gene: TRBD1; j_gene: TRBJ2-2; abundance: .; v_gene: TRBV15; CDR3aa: CATSRLGSGQGDTGELFF; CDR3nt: TGTGCCACCAGCAGATTGGGATCCGGACAGGGGGACACCGGGGAGCTGTTTTTT